The 4 T cell receptor beta chains listed next were all sequenced from one sample in a study of T cell repertoires in cytomegalovirus infection. A single record per CDR3 protein comes from TCRdb applying MiXCR to the reads. The sample consists of 800,000 to 950,000 distinct CDR3 sequences, less than 35% of them appearing once. No cognate antigen is known for these TCRs. Sequencing used cultured CD8+ T cells from PBMCs, obtained from culture after CMV antigen stimulation. The source is a human donor in good health (CMV status not recorded). Some clones in this sample may be carry-over from other donors' samples.

This chain uses TRBV4-2 with TRBJ2-6; D unresolved. The V end was cut by 1 base, the J end by 0 bases, with 16 bases between. The CDR3 has 19 amino acids. Germline CDR1 LGHNA, CDR2 YNFKEQ. The CDR3 DNA reads as TGTGCCAGCAGCCAAGTTACTAAAACGCCTAGCTCTGGGGCCAACGTCCTGACTTTC. Residues: CASSQVTKTPSSGANVLTF.

DNA of the CDR3: TGTGCCAGCAGCCCCACCGTCGAGGCCAAAAACATTCAGTACTTC. This sequence encodes CASSPTVEAKNIQYF. The chain carries TRBV7-9 and TRBJ2-4; D remains unclear. Germline values: CDR1 SEHNR, CDR2 FQNEAQ (reference sequence). The CDR3 runs to 15 residues. V was pared by 5 bases and J by 1 base, with 12 bases between.

Note on this clonotype: Given a much more abundant clone one base away, this may be a read error. The chain employs TRBV12-3 or TRBV12-4 and TRBJ2-1; tentatively, D is TRBD1 (6 bases). The CDR3 has 15 amino acids. CDR3 sequence reads: CAGSLRLGGYNEQFF. The CDR3 DNA sequence: TGTGCCGGCAGTTTACGTTTAGGGGGATACAATGAGCAGTTCTTC.

This clonotype was found many times. The chain couples TRBV6-5 to TRBJ1-1; D gene ambiguous. This CDR3 is 13 amino acids long. Germline V gene data show CDR1 as MNHEY and CDR2 as SVGAGI. V gave up 0 bases and J gave up 11 bases, with 13 bases separating them. CDR3 in amino acids: CASSYSKGGVAFF. For the CDR3, the DNA is TGTGCCAGCAGTTACTCGAAGGGCGGGGTGGCTTTCTTT.